The 17 T cell receptor beta chains reported below all come from one sample, sequenced in a study of molecular identifiers for immune sequencing clone quantification. One entry per CDR3 protein, called by TCRdb with MiXCR from the PCR reads. The sample includes 490,000 or so distinct CDR3 sequences, about 20% seen only once; the top ten take 0.7% to 1%. What was sequenced was naive CD8+ T cells from blood, with Jurkat cell RNA spiked in. The subset: FACS-sorted CD8+CD4-CCR7+CD45RA+ naive T cells. The receptors were gathered from a human donor in good health. Some libraries in this study had Jurkat cell RNA spiked in.

This clonotype was recorded at least ten times. The chain uses TRBV14 and TRBJ2-7, with TRBD1 as a possible D gene (5 bases). The V end lost 4 bases, the J end lost 6 bases, and 13 bases lay between the germline ends. Germline-derived CDR1 and CDR2 are SGHDN and FVKESK. The CDR3 runs 13 residues. The chain's CDR3 is CASSLNRQREQYF. CDR3 nucleotides: TGTGCCAGCAGCCTTAACCGACAGCGCGAGCAGTACTTC. The whole variable domain, remainder taken from reference TRBV14 and TRBJ2-7, is EAGVTQFPSHSVIEKGQTVTLRCDPISGHDNLYWYRRVMGKEIKFLLHFVKESKQDESGMPNNRFLAERTGGTYSTLKVQPAELEDSGVYFCASSLNRQREQYFGPGTRLTVT.

The chain links TRBV9 to TRBJ2-3; 7 positions agree with TRBD2. Germline CDR1 SGDLS, CDR2 YYNGEE. The length of the CDR3 is 21 residues. The junction had 23 bases not matched to a gene; V was cut back by 0 bases and J by 4 bases. CDR3 DNA: TGTGCCAGCAGCGTAGTCCCCGGTCTAGCGGTGGGGATTCCTCACGCAGATACGCAGTATTTT. Amino acids: CASSVVPGLAVGIPHADTQYF.

This sequence joins TRBV7-9 and TRBJ2-1, with D possibly TRBD1 on 7 matching bases. The CDR3 contains 16 residues. Trimming stripped 2 bases from V and 2 bases from J, with 13 bases between. The V gene's germline CDR1 is SEHNR and CDR2 FQNEAQ (reference sequence). For the CDR3, the DNA is TGTGCCAGCAGCTTACCCAGGGGGGTCGCCTACAATGAGCAGTTCTTC. Translation: CASSLPRGVAYNEQFF.

The chain carries TRBV12-3 or TRBV12-4 and TRBJ1-5; 8 bases agree with TRBD1. The CDR3 is made up of 14 amino acids. The V segment lost 6 bases and the J segment 5 bases; nucleotides outside the gene matches: 6. The CDR3 protein is CASSHGQGDQPQHF. CDR3 nucleotide sequence: TGTGCCAGCAGCCACGGACAGGGCGATCAGCCCCAGCATTTT.

CDR3 in DNA: TGCAGCGTCCCTGGGACCCACTACGAGCAGTACTTC. Translating gives CSVPGTHYEQYF. The genes are TRBV29-1 and TRBJ2-7, with D tentatively TRBD1 or TRBD2 (5 bases each). Trimming pared 6 bases from V and 3 bases from J, leaving 12 bases between. The CDR3 consists of 12 residues. Germline V lookup: CDR1 SQVTM, CDR2 ANQGSEA.

The CDR3 nucleotides are TGTGCCAGCGGGCCGGGAAACACCATATATTTT. Its protein is CASGPGNTIYF. The V and J genes are TRBV7-9 and TRBJ1-3; the D is unclear. The V and J ends lost 8 bases and 4 bases respectively, with 6 bases between them. This CDR3 is built from 11 residues. Per the germline V gene, CDR1 is SEHNR and CDR2 is FQNEAQ (reference sequence).

This clonotype was detected a few times. This chain links TRBV20-1 with TRBJ1-2; the match to TRBD1 covers 9 bases. The CDR3 covers 11 residues. CDR1 and CDR2 from the germline V gene are DFQATT and SNEGSKA (reference sequence). The V gene end was trimmed by 4 bases and the J gene end by 10 bases; junction bases not matched to a gene: 4. In DNA form, the CDR3 reads TGCAGTGCTACGGGACAGGGCCACTACACCTTC. It is translated as CSATGQGHYTF.

In regard to this clonotype: Compared with germline, one end of the junction differs, possibly owing to a read error. The V gene is TRBV9, the J gene TRBJ2-3; no definite D call. The CDR3 has 13 residues. Germline-derived CDR1 and CDR2 are SGDLS and YYNGEE. CDR3 sequence: CAGSEAFTDTQYF. Here the CDR3 DNA reads TGTGCCGGCAGCGAGGCCTTCACAGATACGCAGTATTTT.

This clonotype appeared many times. The V call is TRBV5-4, the J call TRBJ2-3; the match to TRBD2 covers 9 bases. There are 16 residues in the CDR3. V gave up 1 base and J gave up 2 bases; unmatched junction bases: 5. Germline V CDR1 and CDR2: SGHNT, YYREEE (reference sequence). The DNA for the CDR3 is TGTGCCAGCAGCTTGTTTTTAGCGGGGGTCACAGATACGCAGTATTTT. Protein product: CASSLFLAGVTDTQYF.

This clonotype was seen only a few times. The chain couples TRBV12-3 or TRBV12-4 to TRBJ2-5; D ambiguous. The CDR3 loop spans 13 amino acids. Between the trimmed V and J ends, which lost 5 bases and 5 bases, there was a span of 12 bases. CDR3 coding DNA: TGTGCCAGCAGTGCCTTTCAAATGGAGACCCAGTACTTC. Amino acids: CASSAFQMETQYF.

V usage is TRBV3-1 and J usage is TRBJ1-2; TRBD1 agrees at 11 bases. After removal of 2 bases from V and 8 bases from J, the junction contained 7 bases not matched to a gene. This CDR3 is 15 amino acids long. In germline, CDR1 is LGHDT, CDR2 YNNKEL (reference sequence). DNA for the CDR3: TGTGCCAGCAGCCAATGGACAGGGGGCGCAGGGGGCTACACCTTC. Translating gives CASSQWTGGAGGYTF.

There are many counts of this clonotype. The J gene is TRBJ2-5, the V gene TRBV25-1; 11 nucleotides agree with TRBD2. The CDR3 runs to 15 residues. The germline V gene has CDR1 MGHDK and CDR2 SYGVNS. V was clipped by 8 bases and J by 1 base; unmatched bases: 6. This CDR3 is CASGPLAGGQETQYF. For the CDR3, the DNA is TGTGCCAGCGGTCCCCTAGCGGGAGGCCAAGAGACCCAGTACTTC.

The genes are TRBV19 and TRBJ1-4; D not resolved. Between the trimmed V and J ends, which lost 6 bases and 6 bases, there was a span of 5 bases. This CDR3 region has 11 residues. The germline gives CDR1 LNHDA, CDR2 SQIVND (reference sequence). CDR3 amino acids: CASRVDEKLFF. The DNA of the CDR3 is TGTGCCAGTAGGGTGGATGAAAAACTGTTTTTT. The variable domain in full, completed from reference TRBV19 and TRBJ1-4, reads DGGITQSPKYLFRKEGQNVTLSCEQNLNHDAMYWYRQDPGQGLRLIYYSQIVNDFQKGDIAEGYSVSREKKESFPLTVTSAQKNPTAFYLCASRVDEKLFFGSGTQLSVL.

This clonotype was observed at least ten times. The rearrangement joins TRBV5-6 to TRBJ2-3, with 9 bases lining up with TRBD1. V was clipped by 4 bases and J by 4 bases; unmatched bases: 7. The CDR3 runs 15 residues. Germline-derived CDR1 and CDR2 are SGHDT and YYEEEE. The CDR3 DNA is TGTGCCAGCAGCCAGAACAGGGGGCCGGCAGATACGCAGTATTTT. Encoded protein: CASSQNRGPADTQYF.

Regarding this clonotype: A much larger clone sits a single nucleotide away, making a read error possible. The rearrangement links TRBV4-3 to TRBJ2-7, with 9 nucleotides matching TRBD1. This CDR3 region has 15 residues. Germline loops: CDR1 LGHNA, CDR2 YSLEER. Unmatched junction bases numbered 6, after V lost 0 bases and J lost 6 bases. The CDR3 loop is CASSQDRDRDCEQYF. CDR3 bases: TGCGCCAGCAGCCAAGACCGGGACAGGGACTGCGAGCAGTACTTC.

This clonotype was detected ten times or more. This sequence joins TRBV27 and TRBJ2-7; weak D call: TRBD2 (6 bases). The V gene lost 7 bases and the J gene lost 7 bases, with 32 bases spanning the gap. Per germline, CDR1 MNHEY and CDR2 SMNVEV (reference sequence). The CDR3 contains 18 residues. The DNA of the CDR3 is TGTGCCAGCACCCTTAAAGGGTCGCGAACTGGCGGGGCAGAAGAGCAGTACTTC. Residues: CASTLKGSRTGGAEEQYF.

The chain links TRBV7-2 to TRBJ2-1; D is unresolved. Germline lookup yields CDR1 SGHTA and CDR2 FQGNSA. The CDR3 extends over 15 amino acids. V dropped 1 base and J dropped 2 bases, with 9 bases sitting between them. The CDR3 here is CASSLGARPYNEQFF. The CDR3 DNA follows: TGTGCCAGCAGCTTAGGAGCCAGGCCCTACAATGAGCAGTTCTTC.